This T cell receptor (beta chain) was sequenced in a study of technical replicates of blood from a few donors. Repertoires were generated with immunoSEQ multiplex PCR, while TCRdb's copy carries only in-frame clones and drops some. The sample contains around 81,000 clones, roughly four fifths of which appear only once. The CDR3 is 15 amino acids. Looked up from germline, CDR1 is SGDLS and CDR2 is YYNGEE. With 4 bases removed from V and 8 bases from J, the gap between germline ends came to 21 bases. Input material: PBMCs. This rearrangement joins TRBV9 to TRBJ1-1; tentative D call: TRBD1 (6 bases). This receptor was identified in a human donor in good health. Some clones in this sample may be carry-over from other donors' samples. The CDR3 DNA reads TGTGCCAGCAGCAGACAGGACCCCGGAGTGGCCGAAGCTTTCTTT. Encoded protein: CASSRQDPGVAEAFF.